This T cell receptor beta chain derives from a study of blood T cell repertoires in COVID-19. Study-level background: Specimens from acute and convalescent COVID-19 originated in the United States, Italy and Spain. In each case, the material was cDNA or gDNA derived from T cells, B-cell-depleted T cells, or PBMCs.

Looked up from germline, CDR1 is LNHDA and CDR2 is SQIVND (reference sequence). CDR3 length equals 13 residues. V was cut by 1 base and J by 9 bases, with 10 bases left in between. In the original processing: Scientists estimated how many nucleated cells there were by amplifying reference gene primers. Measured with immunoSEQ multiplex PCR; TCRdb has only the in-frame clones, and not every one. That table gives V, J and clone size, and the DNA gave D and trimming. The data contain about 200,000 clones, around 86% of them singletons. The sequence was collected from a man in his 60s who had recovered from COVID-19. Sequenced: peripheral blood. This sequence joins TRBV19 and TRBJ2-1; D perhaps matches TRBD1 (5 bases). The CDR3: CASSIARVGEQFF. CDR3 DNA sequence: TGTGCCAGTAGTATAGCCAGGGTCGGTGAGCAGTTCTTC.